This section outlines one T cell receptor beta chain sequence together with its context. Its antigen is as yet unknown. The data derive from a study of beta chain features in type 1 diabetes. Whole-study results and caveats: TCRB CDR3 length was moderately but significantly reduced in all four CD4+ subsets of Type 1 diabetes patients.

Every bit of the isolated RNA underwent reverse transcription, so sequencing read expressed TCRB transcripts. Profiling relied on immunoSEQ multiplex PCR, and the TCRdb table lists in-frame clones only, not all of them. The sample consists of about 340,000 clones, roughly 14% of them appearing once. The CDR3 length is 13 residues. Trimming took 3 bases from V and 3 from J, leaving 12 bases between them. The germline V gene encodes CDR1 GTSNPN and CDR2 SVGIG (reference sequence). This clonotype was obtained from a young woman with type 1 diabetes. The sample taken for sequencing was naive CD4+ T cells from blood. The chain combines TRBV30 with TRBJ2-7; D is uncertain. The chain's CDR3 is CAWSPLQFYEQYF. Written as DNA, the CDR3 is TGTGCCTGGAGCCCCTTACAGTTCTACGAGCAGTACTTC.